This TCR beta chain was documented in a study of T cells after yellow fever vaccination. Only a few counts were recorded for this clonotype. MiXCR, applied by TCRdb to the 5' RACE reads, yields one record per CDR3 protein. Of some 320,000 distinct CDR3 sequences in the sample, over 8% were seen once. Germline V lookup: CDR1 MNHEY, CDR2 SVGAGI. Trimming removed 3 bases from V and 11 bases from J; junction bases left unmatched: 14. There are 16 residues in the CDR3. The rearrangement uses TRBV6-5 and TRBJ2-1; 9 bases agree with TRBD2. The receptor comes from a young man who received the YFV17D yellow fever vaccine. This sample comprised PBMCs, obtained on the day of the first yellow fever vaccination. The CDR3 DNA is TGTGCCAGCAGTTATACCCTAGCGGGGAGGGTACATAAGCAGTTCTTC. It encodes CASSYTLAGRVHKQFF.